Described below is a single TCR beta chain sequence and its context. The antigen remains undetermined. The CDR3 has 16 amino acids. Trimming pared 2 bases from V and 3 bases from J, leaving 16 bases between. The V gene's germline CDR1 is MNHEY and CDR2 SVGAGI. It was about 190 ng DNA, approximately 28,000 T cell genomes, that sorted-subset replicate PCRs used. TCRdb's table, derived via immunoSEQ multiplex PCR, lists solely in-frame clones and lacks some. The sample includes about 2.1 million clones, roughly 93% of them seen just once. The data were obtained in a study of shared clonotypes between healthy human individuals. General observations from the study: Estimated richness values were generally larger in naive subsets than in memory subsets. Approximately 4.6% of naive CD4 clonotypes were common to a handful of donors.

Terminally differentiated effector memory CD45RA+ cells were excluded by CCR7 positive selection of CD45RO-negative cells. All of the donors resided in Nashville, Tennessee, and each was a Caucasian adult. Material for sequencing was naive CD8+ T cells from PBMCs. V gene TRBV6-5 combines with J gene TRBJ1-2; D might be TRBD1 (5 bases). The receptor was derived from a man aged 18 to 30 in good health. Some clones in this sample may be carry-over from other donors' samples. CDR3 nucleotide sequence: TGTGCCAGCAGTTACGGGACGGAAGGGCAAGACTATGGCTACACCTTC. Translation: CASSYGTEGQDYGYTF.